This T cell receptor (beta chain) was obtained from a study of T-cell memory formation after mild COVID-19 (dated by TCRdb to the early 2020s). Regarding the complete study: TCR sequence clusters from the two donors were largely donor specific. Longitudinal TCRalpha and TCRbeta repertoire sequencing tracked T-cell clones expanding and contracting after mild COVID-19 in two donors. Two young, previously healthy adult volunteers made up the cohort, one male and one female.

PBMCs were isolated by Ficoll-Paque density gradient centrifugation. What the research found in general, with its limitations: Whether the second-wave clones peaking on day 37 were SARS-CoV-2 specific was not confirmed. Clones contracting from day 15 to 85 had balanced CD4/CD8 phenotypes, while a second wave expanding from day 15 to 37 was biased towards CD4+. Only a couple of mild cases were covered in the study, and larger cohorts including severe cases with pre-infection samples were considered necessary. Some responding clones were detected in pre-infection memory, suggesting pre-existing cross-reactive memory T cells joined the SARS-CoV-2 response. Contracting CD4+ clones were found mainly in CM and EM memory subsets, while CD8+ clones were enriched in EMRA.

Sequencing used an Illumina NovaSeq 6000. cDNA libraries for TCRalpha and TCRbeta were prepared by 5'RACE using constant-segment primers, with sample barcodes and unique molecular identifiers added. Trizol reagent was used to extract RNA from every sample. Libraries were amplified in two PCR steps, with a second sample barcode and Illumina TruSeq adapters added in the second step. The libraries were sequenced on an Illumina NovaSeq using 2 x 150 bp paired-end reads. In the source study's methods: Reads were demultiplexed and collapsed into UMI-guided consensus sequences with migec v1.2.7. With mixcr v2.1.11, UMI consensuses were aligned to TRA and TRB V and J templates and assembled into clonotypes. Clonotypes were classified as expanded or contracted when called significant by both edgeR and NoisET, with noise models trained on biological replicates. edgeR calls used a false discovery rate-adjusted p below 0.01 and a log2 fold-change threshold of 1. As an exploratory analysis of dynamics, max-normalized trajectories of the 1000 most abundant clonotypes were examined by PCA with hierarchical clustering. Separately sequenced CD4+ and CD8+ repertoires were used to assign a CD4 or CD8 phenotype to each responding clone. TCRdb redid the processing of the public reads, applying fastp at Q25 and MiXCR, and retained in-frame beta chains. Every CDR3 protein is listed once, alongside the most common genes and DNA of its rows. These V and J calls originate from TCRdb's pipeline instead of the authors' own analysis. For this sample the table gives roughly 150,000 distinct CDR3 sequences, of which 14% were detected only once. Together, the top ten hold approximately 14% of the sample.

V is clipped by 0 bases and J by 6 bases, and the sequence between their germline boundaries is 9 bases long. The CDR3 numbers 13 residues from cysteine through phenylalanine. Only the CDR3 portion is preserved as DNA: 39 bases, with reading frame beginning at the first base. The germline V gene encodes CDR1 SGDLS and CDR2 YYNGEE. Concerning this clonotype: Its antigen is currently not known. There are no base qualities to consult, and no much larger clone falls within one base.

The chain is made from TRBV9 and TRBJ1-1; no D gene is confidently identified. Sequenced sample: PBMCs or a T cell subset sorted from them (not recorded which). The receptor comes from an adult woman who had mild COVID-19 (a few samples of this study predate the infection). The sample titles of this study are shuffled in the database, so cell type and time point are left out; the donor was told from shared clones. The sequenced DNA: TGTGCCAGCAGCGTAGATAACCGACCTGAAGCTTTCTTT. Its protein product is CASSVDNRPEAFF.